The rows below give T cell receptor beta chains drawn from one sample of a study of T cell repertoires in aging, cancer and after chemotherapy. MiXCR was run by TCRdb on the multiplex PCR reads, yielding one entry per CDR3 protein. Of roughly 6,300 distinct CDR3 sequences listed, roughly 37% are singletons. The sample comprised blood. These receptor sequences come from a human donor in good health. The CDR3 runs from the conserved cysteine through the conserved F or W. Each record gives: clone size, D gene, V gene, J gene, CDR3 DNA, CDR3 protein. D genes are given only for firm matches. Expanded clones are given a class, and other clones once, few, many or no size at all.

-	TRBD1	TRBV5-4	TRBJ1-4	TGTGCCAGCAGCTTGGGGGGACAGGGGTATGAAAAACTGTTTTTT	CASSLGGQGYEKLFF
-	-	TRBV15	TRBJ2-3	TGTGCCACCAGCAGAGGTCGGGCAGATACGCAGTATTTT	CATSRGRADTQYF
few	TRBD2	TRBV19	TRBJ2-3	TGTGCCAGTAGTCCGCTGACTAGCGGGAGTAAGACAGATACGCAGTATTTT	CASSPLTSGSKTDTQYF
medium-sized	-	TRBV29-1	TRBJ1-4	TGCAGCGTAACTGGGGAGGATAGTGAAAAACTGTTTTTT	CSVTGEDSEKLFF
-	TRBD1	TRBV24-1	TRBJ1-2	TGTGCCACCAGTGATTTCCAGGGGGAGTACACCTTC	CATSDFQGEYTF
few	-	TRBV30	TRBJ1-1	TGTGCCTGGAGTGTATATTCCAGCACTGAAGCTTTCTTT	CAWSVYSSTEAFF
-	TRBD2	TRBV29-1	TRBJ2-7	TGCAGCGTTCATTCTCCGACTAGCGGGGACTACGAGCAGTACTTC	CSVHSPTSGDYEQYF
few	-	TRBV19	TRBJ1-5	TGTGCCAGTAGTTTGGGGGTAGGCGGCAATCAGCCCCAGCATTTT	CASSLGVGGNQPQHF
-	TRBD2	TRBV27	TRBJ2-3	TGTGCCATCAGTCGACTAGCGGGGGGGGCAGGAGATACGCAGTATTTT	CAISRLAGGAGDTQYF
-	TRBD1	TRBV19	TRBJ2-3	TGTGCCAGTAGCCTACTCCAGGGGGCGCGGGGAACAGATACGCAGTATTTT	CASSLLQGARGTDTQYF
-	TRBD2	TRBV5-6	TRBJ2-5	TGTGCCAGCAGCTTGGGGGGACTAGCGGGGCAAGAGACCCAGTACTTC	CASSLGGLAGQETQYF
-	TRBD1	TRBV10-3	TRBJ2-7	TGTGCCATCAGTGAGGGCGGACAGGGGGGCGGGGAGCAGTACTTC	CAISEGGQGGGEQYF
-	-	TRBV6-2/TRBV6-3	TRBJ1-2	TGTGCCAGCAGTTACCTGGACGGAGCTAACTATGGCTACACCTTC	CASSYLDGANYGYTF
-	TRBD2	TRBV19	TRBJ2-3	TGTGCCAGTAGTTATACTAGCGGGGGGGCATCCACAGATACGCAGTATTTT	CASSYTSGGASTDTQYF
-	TRBD1	TRBV7-9	TRBJ1-6	TGTGCCAGCAGCTCCCACGATTCACAGGGGGCGCGATCACCCCTCCACTTT	CASSSHDSQGARSPLHF
-	-	TRBV15	TRBJ1-2	TGTGCCACCAGCAGAGCCCGCTCCGGGACTAGCAATGGCTACACCTTC	CATSRARSGTSNGYTF
-	-	TRBV19	TRBJ1-2	TGTGCCAGTAGTATAAGGGAGGGTTCTAACTATGGCTACACCTTC	CASSIREGSNYGYTF
-	TRBD1	TRBV7-9	TRBJ2-7	TGTGCCAGCAGCTTAGGGCAGGGGGTAGGGGCCTACGAGCAGTACTTC	CASSLGQGVGAYEQYF
-	TRBD2	TRBV10-3	TRBJ2-7	TGTGCCATCAGTAACATTGGAGCGGGGGGTTACGAGCAGTACTTC	CAISNIGAGGYEQYF
-	-	TRBV6-1	TRBJ1-6	TGTGCCAGCAGACACAGGGATCTGGACCGTCCACCCCTCCACTTT	CASRHRDLDRPPLHF
-	TRBD1	TRBV6-2/TRBV6-3	TRBJ1-1	TGTGCCAGCAGTGAGTTTTCCTCCGGACAGGGTGGAGAAGCTTTCTTT	CASSEFSSGQGGEAFF
hyperexpanded	TRBD1	TRBV11-1	TRBJ2-3	TGTGCCAGCAGCTTGGACAGGGATGGATTTAGGACGCAGTATTTT	CASSLDRDGFRTQYF
-	-	TRBV15	TRBJ2-2	TGTGCCACCAGCAGGGGCCCCTTTCAGGGGACCGGGGAGCTGTTTTTT	CATSRGPFQGTGELFF
few	-	TRBV5-6	TRBJ2-2	TGTGCCAGCAGCCCGTCTGGGACGAGGGCGAACACCGGGGAGCTGTTTTTT	CASSPSGTRANTGELFF
-	-	TRBV6-2/TRBV6-3	TRBJ1-1	TGTGCCAGCAGTTTTCGGGCTACGAACACTGAAGCTTTCTTT	CASSFRATNTEAFF
-	-	TRBV19	TRBJ1-4	TGTGCCAGTACGGCAGCCTCCTTTATTAATGAAAAACTGTTTTTT	CASTAASFINEKLFF
-	-	TRBV6-5	TRBJ2-4	TGTGCCAGCAGTTACTCCTGGCAGGGCCCGAGTGACATTCAGTACTTC	CASSYSWQGPSDIQYF
medium-sized	-	TRBV19	TRBJ2-3	TGTGCCAGTAGTATAGGAACAGATACGCAGTATTTT	CASSIGTDTQYF
-	-	TRBV24-1	TRBJ1-4	TGTGCCACCAGTGACAGGGACGAAAAACTGTTTTTT	CATSDRDEKLFF
-	TRBD1	TRBV6-5	TRBJ2-2	TGTACCAGCAAGACAGGGGTTAACACCGGGGAGCTGTTTTTT	CTSKTGVNTGELFF
medium-sized	-	TRBV5-4	TRBJ2-2	TGTGCCAGCAGCTTGGGTCAGGGCAACACCGGGGAGCTGTTTTTT	CASSLGQGNTGELFF
-	TRBD2	TRBV19	TRBJ2-2	TGTGCCAGTACTAGCGGGGGTTTCATCGGGGAGCTGTTTTTT	CASTSGGFIGELFF
few	TRBD2	TRBV27	TRBJ2-2	TGTGCCAGCAGTTTAGGGCTTCTAGCGGGGGCCTCGAACACCGGGGAGCTGTTTTTT	CASSLGLLAGASNTGELFF
few	TRBD1	TRBV6-5	TRBJ2-1	TGTGCCAGCAGTTACCGTTTTCAGGGACAGGGGGCGCAAAATGAGCAGTTCTTC	CASSYRFQGQGAQNEQFF
medium-sized	-	TRBV29-1	TRBJ2-3	TGCAGCGTTCCCCCTCCAGGCCGGGAGACGCAGTATTTT	CSVPPPGRETQYF
-	-	TRBV5-4	TRBJ1-5	TGTGCCAGCAGCTTGGACAGATCTCAGCCCCAGCATTTT	CASSLDRSQPQHF
-	-	TRBV12-3/TRBV12-4	TRBJ1-5	TGTGCCAGCAGTCTTGATAGTGATCAGCCCCAGCATTTT	CASSLDSDQPQHF
-	-	TRBV11-3	TRBJ1-1	TGTGCCAGCACCCGTCGGGAGGACACTGAAGCTTTCTTT	CASTRREDTEAFF
once	TRBD1	TRBV12-3/TRBV12-4	TRBJ1-4	TGTGCCAGCAGTCAAATCGCCGGGACAGCTGAAAAACTGTTTTTT	CASSQIAGTAEKLFF
-	-	TRBV10-2	TRBJ2-7	TGCGCCAGCAGTGAGAGCTACGAGCAGTACTTC	CASSESYEQYF
-	-	TRBV27	TRBJ1-1	TGTGCCAGCAGTTTATCCCAGGGATGGAACACTGAAGCTTTCTTT	CASSLSQGWNTEAFF
few	TRBD1	TRBV6-6	TRBJ2-7	TGTGCCAGCAGTTCACAGACAGGGACCTACGAGCAGTACTTC	CASSSQTGTYEQYF
medium-sized	-	TRBV6-1	TRBJ1-6	TGTGCCAGCAGTGACACGGGGGATTGGTCACCCCTCCACTTT	CASSDTGDWSPLHF
-	-	TRBV15	TRBJ2-1	TGTGCCACCAGCACAGGGGTATTCAATGAGCAGTTCTTC	CATSTGVFNEQFF
few	TRBD1	TRBV5-5	TRBJ2-5	TGTGCCAGCAGCTTCTTCCGGGACAGGGCGGGGGAGACCCAGTACTTC	CASSFFRDRAGETQYF
-	-	TRBV18	TRBJ2-1	TGTGCCAGCTCACCACCGGGGGTTGGCCAATCCTACAATGAGCAGTTCTTC	CASSPPGVGQSYNEQFF
few	TRBD1	TRBV27	TRBJ2-1	TGTGCCAGCAGTTTACCCGGGACAGGCCACAATGAGCAGTTCTTC	CASSLPGTGHNEQFF